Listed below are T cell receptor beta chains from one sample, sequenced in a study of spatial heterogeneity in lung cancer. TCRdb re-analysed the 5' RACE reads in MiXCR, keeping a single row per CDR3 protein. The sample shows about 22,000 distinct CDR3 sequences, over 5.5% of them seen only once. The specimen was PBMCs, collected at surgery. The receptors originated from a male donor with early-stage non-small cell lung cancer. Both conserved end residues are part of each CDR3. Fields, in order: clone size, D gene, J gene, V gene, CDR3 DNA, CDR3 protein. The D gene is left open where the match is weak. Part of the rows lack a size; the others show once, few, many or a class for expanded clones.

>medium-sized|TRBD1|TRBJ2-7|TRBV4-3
TGCGCCAGCAGCCAAAGGACAGGGGGCCTCTACGAGCAGTACTTC
CASSQRTGGLYEQYF
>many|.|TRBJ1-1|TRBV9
TGTGCCAGCAGCGGCGATGTCTGGAGCACTGAAGCTTTCTTT
CASSGDVWSTEAFF
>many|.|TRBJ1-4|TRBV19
TGTGCCAGTAGAAGTTGGGCGGAGGGGAGTGAAAAACTGTTTTTT
CASRSWAEGSEKLFF
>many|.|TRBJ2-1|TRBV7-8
TGTGCCAGCAGCCGTGGGACGGGGTACAATGAGCAGTTCTTC
CASSRGTGYNEQFF
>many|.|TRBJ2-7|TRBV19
TGTGCCAGTAGTATTCAAGGTAACTACGAGCAGTACTTC
CASSIQGNYEQYF
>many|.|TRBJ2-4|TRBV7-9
TGTGCCAGCAGCTTAGTGCTAGCCGTGACATCCAAAAACATTCAGTACTTC
CASSLVLAVTSKNIQYF
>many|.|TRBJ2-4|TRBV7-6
TGTGCCAGCAGCGTCCCAAGCAGGTTCGAAAACATTCAGTACTTC
CASSVPSRFENIQYF
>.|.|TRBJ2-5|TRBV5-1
TGCGCCAGCAGCTTCGGGACGGAAGTCGAGTTCTTC
CASSFGTEVEFF
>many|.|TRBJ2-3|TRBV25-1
TGTGCCAGCCTCGCCGCAGCAGATACGCAGTATTTT
CASLAAADTQYF
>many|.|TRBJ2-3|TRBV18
TGTGCCAGCTCTTCGGACTTTACAGATACGCAGTATTTT
CASSSDFTDTQYF
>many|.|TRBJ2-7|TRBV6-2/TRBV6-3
TGTGCCAGCAGTCCCAGGCGGAACGAGCAGTACTTC
CASSPRRNEQYF
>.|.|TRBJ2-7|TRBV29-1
TGCAGCACATCCGGAGGGGGCGGGAGTCGGAACGAGCAGTACTTC
CSTSGGGGSRNEQYF
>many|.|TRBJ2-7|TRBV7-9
TGTGCCAGCAGCTTAGTTGCAGGGAACGGAGTTGACGAGCAGTACTTC
CASSLVAGNGVDEQYF
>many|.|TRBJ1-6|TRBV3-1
TGTGCCAGCAGTCAGACACATATCGATTCACCCCTCCACTTT
CASSQTHIDSPLHF
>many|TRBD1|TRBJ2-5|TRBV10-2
TGCGCCAGCAGTGAAATGGACAGGGGGACCCAGTACTTC
CASSEMDRGTQYF
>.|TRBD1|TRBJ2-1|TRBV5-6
TGTGCCAGCAGCCTGGGACAGAGTTGGGTTTACAATGAGCAGTTCTTC
CASSLGQSWVYNEQFF
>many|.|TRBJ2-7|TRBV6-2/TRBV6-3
TGTGCCAGCAGTCAGGACCTGTTCTCCTACGAGCAGTACTTC
CASSQDLFSYEQYF
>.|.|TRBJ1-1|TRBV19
TGTGCCAGCCAGGCGTCAGGCCACACTGAAGCTTTCTTT
CASQASGHTEAFF